A single sample gave rise to the 23 T cell receptor beta chains below, sequenced in a study of cytomegalovirus exposure and HLA in healthy donors (TCRdb year 2017). Preparation of the library involved the immunoSEQ multiplex PCR assay. For the multiplex PCR, a mixture combining 60 forward primers for TCR Vbeta segments and 13 reverse primers for TCR Jbeta segments was used. The clones in this table, taken by TCRdb from immuneACCESS, are in-frame only. Not every clone is retained; where verified, under half of the shortfall comes from an unresolved V gene, and the cause of the rest is unknown. The sample contains around 67,000 clones, about 60% of them found a single time. The top ten clonotypes cover around 3.1% of the sample. Material for sequencing was PBMCs. These receptors were collected from a woman aged 50 to 60 in good health and CMV-seronegative.

There are a few counts of this clone. This chain joins TRBV10-3 and TRBJ1-4, with D possibly being TRBD1 (5 bases). With 4 bases removed from V and 2 bases from J, the gap between germline ends came to 17 bases. Germline CDR1 reads ENHRY; CDR2 reads SYGVKD. The CDR3 spans 17 residues. CDR3 DNA: TGTGCCATCAGTGGGGCCAGCCAGGGTAGCACTAATGAAAAACTGTTTTTT. Translating it yields CAISGASQGSTNEKLFF.

The chain joins TRBV2 to TRBJ1-2, with D unclear. Trimming pared 2 bases from V and 7 bases from J, leaving 8 bases between. The CDR3 covers 12 residues. Per the germline V gene, CDR1 is SNHLY and CDR2 is FYNNEI. DNA of the CDR3: TGTGCCAGCAGTGAACTGCCCGGTGGCTACACCTTC. It codes for CASSELPGGYTF. The entire variable domain, with the rest obtained from reference TRBV2 and TRBJ1-2, is as follows: EPEVTQTPSHQVTQMGQEVILRCVPISNHLYFYWYRQILGQKVEFLVSFYNNEISEKSEIFDDQFSVERPDGSNFTLKIRSTKLEDSAMYFCASSELPGGYTFGSGTRLTVV.

The CDR3 DNA reads as TGTGCCAGCAGCCTAGCTAGCGGGAGGGCCCACGAGCAGTACTTC. It encodes CASSLASGRAHEQYF. V is TRBV13 and J is TRBJ2-7; 12 positions match TRBD2. Germline loops: CDR1 PRHDT, CDR2 FYEKMQ (reference sequence). This CDR3 has 15 amino acids. Trimming took 5 bases from V and 5 from J; bases not matched to a gene: 7.

This clone has only a few counts. The rearrangement uses TRBV7-9 and TRBJ2-3; no firm D call. This CDR3 is built from 12 residues. Germline V gives CDR1 SEHNR, CDR2 FQNEAQ (reference sequence). V lost 3 bases, J lost 6 bases, and 7 bases lay in between. CDR3 nucleotides: TGTGCCAGCAGCTTCTCTTTGGATACGCAGTATTTT. Its protein product is CASSFSLDTQYF.

The rearrangement uses TRBV7-9 and TRBJ1-4; the D is unclear. The CDR3 sequence is 13 residues long. Per the germline V gene, CDR1 is SEHNR and CDR2 is FQNEAQ (reference sequence). Trimming stripped 6 bases from V and 8 bases from J, with 13 bases between. The CDR3 coding sequence is TGTGCCAGCAGTCCCCCGGCGGAAGAAAAACTGTTTTTT. Encoded protein: CASSPPAEEKLFF.

The CDR3 protein is CASSPSSASSTDTQYF. The DNA for the CDR3 is TGTGCCAGCAGCCCGTCTAGCGCCTCTAGCACAGATACGCAGTATTTT. This chain uses TRBV7-2 with TRBJ2-3; D is possibly TRBD2 (6 bases). CDR3 size: 16 residues. V dropped 5 bases and J dropped 0 bases, with 15 bases sitting between them. The germline V gene encodes CDR1 SGHTA and CDR2 FQGNSA.

This clone was recorded a few times. The chain uses TRBV11-2 and TRBJ2-7; 7 bases map to TRBD2. V was pared by 4 bases and J by 1 base, with 4 bases of the junction left unmatched. This CDR3 comprises 14 residues. Per the germline V gene, CDR1 is SGHAT and CDR2 is FQNNGV. The CDR3 region is CASSYRGGSYEQYF. The CDR3 region has the DNA TGTGCCAGCAGCTACCGCGGGGGTTCCTACGAGCAGTACTTC.

J is TRBJ2-1 and V is TRBV5-1, with D tentatively TRBD1 (5 bases). This CDR3 has 13 amino acids. V gave up 2 bases and J gave up 4 bases, with 7 bases separating them. Germline CDR1 and CDR2: SGHRS and YFSETQ. The CDR3 loop is CASSFSGYNEQFF. CDR3 sequence (DNA): TGCGCCAGCAGCTTTTCAGGGTACAATGAGCAGTTCTTC.

This clone was found a few times. The CDR3 DNA reads TGTGCCAGCAGTGAAGAGGGGATCTATGGCTACACCTTC. Its protein product is CASSEEGIYGYTF. V gene TRBV2 combines with J gene TRBJ1-2, with D possibly matching TRBD1 (5 bases). V was clipped by 1 base and J by 4 bases, with 7 bases between them. Germline CDR1 is SNHLY and CDR2 is FYNNEI. The CDR3 spans 13 residues.

The genes are TRBV2 and TRBJ2-7; 7 bases agree with TRBD1. The CDR3 totals 12 residues. The trim removed 5 bases at V and 4 bases at J, leaving 2 bases unmatched. Germline loops: CDR1 SNHLY, CDR2 FYNNEI. CDR3 DNA: TGTGCCAGCAGTTTACAGGGGTACGAGCAGTACTTC. It codes for CASSLQGYEQYF.

The V call is TRBV19, the J call TRBJ1-5; possible D gene TRBD1, 5 bases. The CDR3 extends over 16 amino acids. V was pared by 4 bases and J by 0 bases, with 13 bases between. CDR1 and CDR2 from the germline V gene are LNHDA and SQIVND (reference sequence). The CDR3 DNA follows: TGTGCCAGTAGTACCCGAGGACACTATAGCAATCAGCCCCAGCATTTT. This translates into CASSTRGHYSNQPQHF.

The J gene is TRBJ1-5, the V gene TRBV2; 7 bases map to TRBD1. V gave up 5 bases and J gave up 1 base; unmatched junction bases: 5. Looked up from germline, CDR1 is SNHLY and CDR2 is FYNNEI. The CDR3 runs 15 residues. As DNA, the CDR3 is TGTGCCAGCAGTCGGTTGGGACAGAGCAATCAGCCCCAGCATTTT. Residues: CASSRLGQSNQPQHF.

This chain joins TRBV15 and TRBJ1-4; the D gene is possibly TRBD1 (5 bases). The V gene's germline CDR1 is LNHNV and CDR2 YYDKDF (reference sequence). With 9 bases removed from V and 8 bases from J, the gap between germline ends came to 16 bases. This CDR3 contains 13 residues. CDR3 sequence reads: CATQPGFVEKLFF. Here the CDR3 DNA reads TGTGCCACTCAGCCAGGGTTTGTGGAAAAACTGTTTTTT.

This chain links TRBV2 with TRBJ2-2; maybe TRBD1 (6 bases). The CDR3 sequence is 15 residues long. Per the germline V gene, CDR1 is SNHLY and CDR2 is FYNNEI. V lost 4 bases, J lost 4 bases, and 13 bases lay in between. The CDR3 loop reads CASSAAGDVTGELFF. The CDR3 DNA follows: TGTGCCAGCAGTGCGGCAGGGGACGTCACCGGGGAGCTGTTTTTT.

The table lists this clone with a few counts. The rearrangement links TRBV4-1 to TRBJ2-1; TRBD2 agrees at 8 bases. The germline gives CDR1 MGHRA, CDR2 YSYEKL. The CDR3 runs 15 residues. The V and J ends lost 3 bases and 8 bases, in that order; junction bases with no gene match: 9. The CDR3 here is CASSQPGLVIDEQFF. CDR3 nucleotides: TGCGCCAGCAGCCAGCCGGGACTAGTTATCGATGAGCAGTTCTTC.

Only a few counts were recorded for this clone. The J gene is TRBJ1-2, the V gene TRBV5-1; 9 bases map to TRBD1. This CDR3 contains 15 residues. Per germline, CDR1 SGHRS and CDR2 YFSETQ. J lost 6 bases, V lost 4 bases, and 10 bases had no gene match. CDR3 amino acids: CASSDLRDRDHGYTF. The CDR3 DNA reads TGCGCCAGCAGCGACCTAAGGGACAGGGATCATGGCTACACCTTC.

V is TRBV19 and J is TRBJ1-1; weak D call: TRBD1 (5 bases). V was cut by 7 bases and J by 8 bases, with 11 bases left in between. Germline V gene sequence: CDR1 LNHDA, CDR2 SQIVND (reference sequence). The CDR3 spans 11 residues. The CDR3 loop reads CASIRRAEAFF. Here the CDR3 DNA reads TGTGCCAGTATCCGCAGGGCCGAAGCTTTCTTT. Supplemented by reference TRBV19 and TRBJ1-1, the full variable domain reads DGGITQSPKYLFRKEGQNVTLSCEQNLNHDAMYWYRQDPGQGLRLIYYSQIVNDFQKGDIAEGYSVSREKKESFPLTVTSAQKNPTAFYLCASIRRAEAFFGQGTRLTVV.

This chain uses TRBV10-3 with TRBJ2-1; 7 nucleotides align to TRBD2. The CDR3 has 17 amino acids. Germline trimming cut 6 bases from V and 3 bases from J; bases unmatched to any gene: 14. Germline CDR1 reads ENHRY; CDR2 reads SYGVKD. The CDR3 DNA sequence: TGTGCCATCAGCGAGAACGAGGCTAGCGGTAACTACAATGAGCAGTTCTTC. Protein sequence: CAISENEASGNYNEQFF.

Here the CDR3 DNA reads TGCGCCAGCAGCTTGGGTCAGTCTGAAGCTTTCTTT. Residues: CASSLGQSEAFF. The chain is built from TRBV5-1 and TRBJ1-1; D unresolved. From germline, CDR1 is SGHRS and CDR2 YFSETQ. CDR3 length: 12 amino acids. V was cut by 0 bases and J by 6 bases, with 6 bases left in between.

This clone has a handful of counts. The V gene is TRBV5-4, the J gene TRBJ1-4; D unclear. Per germline, CDR1 SGHNT and CDR2 YYREEE (reference sequence). The CDR3 contains 13 residues. V dropped 3 bases and J dropped 7 bases, with 10 bases sitting between them. The CDR3 DNA sequence: TGTGCCAGCAGCTCGCCGGAGGCTGAAAAACTGTTTTTT. This gives the protein CASSSPEAEKLFF.

The J gene is TRBJ2-5, the V gene TRBV5-1; D possibly corresponds to TRBD1 (6 bases). V shed 5 bases and J shed 5 bases, with 13 bases lying between them. This CDR3 comprises 13 residues. Germline values: CDR1 SGHRS, CDR2 YFSETQ. The CDR3 loop is CASRSGQGETQYF. CDR3 nucleotide sequence: TGCGCCAGCAGATCCGGTCAGGGGGAGACCCAGTACTTC.

This clone was seen a few times. The chain joins TRBV28 to TRBJ1-2, with 8 bases that match TRBD1. Germline CDR1 and CDR2: MDHEN and SYDVKM. V dropped 7 bases and J dropped 5; count of bases not matched to a gene: 6. The CDR3 sequence is 13 residues long. The CDR3 sequence is CASTGQGGYGYTF. CDR3 nucleotide sequence: TGTGCCAGCACCGGACAGGGTGGTTATGGCTACACCTTC.

The rearrangement joins TRBV29-1 to TRBJ1-1; D possibly corresponds to TRBD1 (5 bases). Trimming cost V 3 bases and J 7 bases, with 24 bases left between them. The CDR3 has 16 residues. CDR1 is SQVTM and CDR2 is ANQGSEA in the germline V gene. As DNA, the CDR3 is TGCAGCGTTGAGGGGGGGACCCTGGATTCGGCCTATGAAGCTTTCTTT. It specifies CSVEGGTLDSAYEAFF.